This T cell receptor (beta chain) was observed in a study of T cell changes during pregnancy in multiple sclerosis. The CDR3 is 15 amino acids. V dropped 5 bases and J dropped 3; count of bases not matched to a gene: 6. Germline V lookup: CDR1 MNHEY, CDR2 SMNVEV (reference sequence). Generated by immunoSEQ multiplex PCR, the TCRdb table keeps only in-frame clones and is missing some. The table lists roughly 25,000 clones, roughly 91% of them singletons, with over 0.6% in the top ten. Sequenced material: CD4+ T cells from peripheral blood mononuclear cells, taken in the first trimester of pregnancy. The chain is built from TRBV27 and TRBJ1-2, with 10 bases aligning to TRBD1. The origin of this receptor is a female donor in good health, enrolled as a control in a pregnancy study. The CDR3 DNA sequence: TGTGCCAGCAGTCAGCCGGGACAGGGGCACTATGGCTACACCTTC. Translating gives CASSQPGQGHYGYTF.